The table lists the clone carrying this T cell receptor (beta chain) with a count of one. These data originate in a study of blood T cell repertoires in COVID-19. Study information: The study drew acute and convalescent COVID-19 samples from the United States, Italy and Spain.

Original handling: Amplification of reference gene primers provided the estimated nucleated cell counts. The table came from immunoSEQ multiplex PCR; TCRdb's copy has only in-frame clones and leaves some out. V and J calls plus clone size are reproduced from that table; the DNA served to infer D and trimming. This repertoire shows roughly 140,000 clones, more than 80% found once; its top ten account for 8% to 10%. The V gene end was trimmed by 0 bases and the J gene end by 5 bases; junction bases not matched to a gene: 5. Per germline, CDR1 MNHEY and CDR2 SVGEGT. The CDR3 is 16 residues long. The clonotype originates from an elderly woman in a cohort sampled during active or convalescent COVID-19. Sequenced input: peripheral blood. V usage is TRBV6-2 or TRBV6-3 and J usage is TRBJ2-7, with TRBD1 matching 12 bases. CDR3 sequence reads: CASSYSRGTGGDEQYV. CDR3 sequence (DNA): TGTGCCAGCAGTTACTCTAGGGGGACAGGGGGCGACGAGCAGTACGTC.